This T cell receptor (beta chain) was profiled in a study of immune evolution from preneoplasia to lung adenocarcinoma. Study in general: HLA loss of heterozygosity: about 7% AIS, about 15% MIA, about 35% ADC, none AAH. Study results and caveats: Clonality was highest in normal lung, lower in later-stage lesions apparently.

This CDR3 is 15 amino acids long. Germline CDR1 and CDR2: SSHAT and FNYEAQ (reference sequence). This clone was detected only a few times. Its antigen is still unknown. Its ends do not fully match the called genes, so a read error is possible. The table came from immunoSEQ multiplex PCR; TCRdb's copy has only in-frame clones and leaves some out. Counted here are some 9,500 clones, just under 80% occurring once; the ten biggest clones make up roughly 12%. Nucleic acids came from premalignant or tumor cells enriched by macro-dissection. The chain links TRBV7-7 to TRBJ2-3, with 10 nucleotides matching TRBD2. The sample consisted of FFPE lung adenocarcinoma in situ tissue. This sequence originates from a person of 80 years or more with lung adenocarcinoma. CDR3 DNA sequence: TGTGCTAGCAGCTCGACGGGACTAGCGACCGATACGCAGTATTTT. It specifies CASSSTGLATDTQYF. The full variable domain, rest sourced from reference TRBV7-7 and TRBJ2-3, is GAGVSQSPRYKVTKRGQDVTLRCDPISSHATLYWYQQALGQGPEFLTYFNYEAQPDKSGLPSDRFSAERPEGSISTLTIQRTEQRDSAMYRCASSSTGLATDTQYFGPGTRLTVL.